This T cell receptor (beta chain) originates from a study of human CD8 memory T cell subsets. Study results and limitations: Precursor exhausted T cells and stem-like memory T cells were similarly highly diverse, while effector memory cells were not. No chain other than the T cell receptor beta chain was sequenced. Going by Chao1 estimates, stem-like memory T cells seemed to be more diverse than precursor exhausted T cells.

UMI-labeled 5' RACE generated the TCR beta libraries. TCRdb re-called the 5' RACE reads; one entry per CDR3 protein, DNA not given. The sample features roughly 5,400 distinct CDR3 sequences, with around 19% in its top ten. In the case of this clonotype: Its antigen is currently unknown.

The material sequenced was CD8+ T cells from PBMCs. The clonotype was recovered from a human donor in good health.

The CDR3 is CASSDEYDTQYF. The V gene is TRBV6-2 or TRBV6-3, the J gene TRBJ2-3. This CDR3 spans 12 amino acids. Germline CDR1 reads MNHEY; CDR2 reads SVGEGT.